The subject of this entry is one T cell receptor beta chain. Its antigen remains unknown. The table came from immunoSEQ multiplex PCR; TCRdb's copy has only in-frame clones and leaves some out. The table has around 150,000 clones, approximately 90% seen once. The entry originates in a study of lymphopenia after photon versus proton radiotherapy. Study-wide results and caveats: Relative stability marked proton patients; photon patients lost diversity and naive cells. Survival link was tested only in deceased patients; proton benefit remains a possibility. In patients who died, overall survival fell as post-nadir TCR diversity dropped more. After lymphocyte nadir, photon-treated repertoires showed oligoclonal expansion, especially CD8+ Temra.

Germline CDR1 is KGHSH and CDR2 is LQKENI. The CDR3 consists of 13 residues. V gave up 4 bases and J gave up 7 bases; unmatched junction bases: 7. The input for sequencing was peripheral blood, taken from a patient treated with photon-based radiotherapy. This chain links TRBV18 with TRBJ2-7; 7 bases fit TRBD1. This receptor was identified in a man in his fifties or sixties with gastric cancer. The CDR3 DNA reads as TGTGCCAGCTCACGGGACAGTCAGGGTGAGCAGTACTTC. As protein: CASSRDSQGEQYF.